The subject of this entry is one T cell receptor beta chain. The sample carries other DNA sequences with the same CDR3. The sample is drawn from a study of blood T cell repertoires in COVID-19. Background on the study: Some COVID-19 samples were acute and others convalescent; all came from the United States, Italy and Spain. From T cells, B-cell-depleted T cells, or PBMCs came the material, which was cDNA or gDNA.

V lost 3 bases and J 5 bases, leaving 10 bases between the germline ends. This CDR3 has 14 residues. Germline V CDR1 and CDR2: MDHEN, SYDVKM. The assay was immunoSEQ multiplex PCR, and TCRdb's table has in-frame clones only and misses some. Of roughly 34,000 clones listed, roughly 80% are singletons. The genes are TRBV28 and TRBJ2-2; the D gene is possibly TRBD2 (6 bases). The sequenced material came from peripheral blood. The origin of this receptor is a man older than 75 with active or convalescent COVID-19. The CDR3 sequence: CASSLFRETGELFF. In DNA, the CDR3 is TGTGCCAGCAGTTTGTTCCGGGAGACCGGGGAGCTGTTTTTT.